This entry is about one T cell receptor beta chain. Its matching antigen is unknown. The data belong to a study of lymphopenia after photon versus proton radiotherapy. Regarding the study as a whole: Post-nadir TCR diversity decline inversely tracked overall survival among those who died. After lymphocyte nadir, photon-treated repertoires showed oligoclonal expansion, especially CD8+ Temra. Photon-treated patients lost naive T cells and TCR diversity; proton-treated stayed stable. Better survival with proton therapy was suggested as possible, not demonstrated.

CDR1 SGHTA and CDR2 FQGNSA come from the germline V gene. V dropped 1 base and J dropped 3 bases, with 12 bases sitting between them. This CDR3 is built from 15 residues. The assay was immunoSEQ multiplex PCR, and TCRdb's table has in-frame clones only and misses some. This sample has approximately 65,000 clones; about nine tenths occur once, and the top ten carry around 13%. The chain carries TRBV7-2 and TRBJ1-1; unclear D gene. The clonotype was recovered from an elderly man with esophageal cancer. Sample: peripheral blood, taken from a patient treated with proton-based radiotherapy. CDR3 in DNA: TGTGCCAGCAGCTTAGAATATGGCTCGGACACTGAAGCTTTCTTT. Protein: CASSLEYGSDTEAFF.